This T cell receptor (beta chain) was obtained from a study of Graves' ophthalmopathy and Graves' hyperthyroidism. V was shortened by 3 bases and J by 0 bases, with 7 bases between the two germline ends. This CDR3 is 13 amino acids long. The germline V gene encodes CDR1 SQVTM and CDR2 ANQGSEA. Researchers took RNA transcripts and amplified TCR beta CDR3 regions from them. First-round RT-PCR employed HTBI primers, with a second-round multiplex PCR after it. TCRdb reanalysed the multiplex PCR reads using MiXCR and keeps one entry per CDR3 protein. There are more than 550,000 distinct CDR3 sequences in the sample; over 40% occur only once, and over 2.5% lies in the top ten.

The sequence derives from an adult man with Graves' ophthalmopathy. The gene calls are TRBV29-1 and TRBJ2-3, with D uncertain. Source material: peripheral blood. The CDR3 sequence is CSVDSGSTDTQYF. The DNA of the CDR3 is TGCAGCGTTGATTCTGGGAGCACAGATACGCAGTATTTT.